A single T cell receptor beta chain is shown here with its context. Its antigen is not identified. It may be a read error: a sequence one base away is much more abundant. With molecular barcodes, quantitative 5'-RACE was used to make the TCR beta libraries. TCRdb reprocessed the 5' RACE reads with MiXCR, giving one entry per CDR3 protein. The table includes some 250,000 distinct CDR3 sequences, about 24% detected once. This entry is derived from a study of CD8 T cells in ankylosing spondylitis. Study results and caveats: From matched ankylosing spondylitis synovial fluid, disease-linked clones were reportedly recovered at significantly enriched levels. Peripheral blood held disease-linked clones only at relatively low frequency, and these were CD8+. Some motif variants had been reported before (in reactive arthritis synovial fluid and blood).

This CDR3 region has 11 residues. CDR1 and CDR2 (germline): SNHLY, FYNNEI. Trimming took off 3 bases at V and 3 bases at J, with 3 bases between the two ends. The sequenced sample was blood, either unsorted or a sorted T cell fraction (not recorded which). This chain uses TRBV2 with TRBJ2-7, with D hard to call. The TCR comes from a male donor with ankylosing spondylitis or in good health (not recorded which). This CDR3 reads CASSERYEQYF. The CDR3 DNA sequence: TGTGCCAGCAGTGAGCGCTACGAGCAGTACTTC.